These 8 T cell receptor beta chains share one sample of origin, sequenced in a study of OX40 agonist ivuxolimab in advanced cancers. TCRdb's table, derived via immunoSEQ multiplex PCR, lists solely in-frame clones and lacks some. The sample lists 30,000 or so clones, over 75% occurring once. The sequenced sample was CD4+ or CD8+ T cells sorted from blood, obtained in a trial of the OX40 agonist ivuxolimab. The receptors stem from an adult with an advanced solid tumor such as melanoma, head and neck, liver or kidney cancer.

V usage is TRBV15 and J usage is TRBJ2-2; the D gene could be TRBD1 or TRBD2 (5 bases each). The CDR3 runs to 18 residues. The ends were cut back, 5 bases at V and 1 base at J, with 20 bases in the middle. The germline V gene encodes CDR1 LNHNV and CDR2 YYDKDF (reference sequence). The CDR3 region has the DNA TGTGCCACCAGCGGGACCCTCCCGATCACGTTGAACACCGGGGAGCTGTTTTTT. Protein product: CATSGTLPITLNTGELFF. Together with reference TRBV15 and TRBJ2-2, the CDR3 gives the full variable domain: DAMVIQNPRYQVTQFGKPVTLSCSQTLNHNVMYWYQQKSSQAPKLLFHYYDKDFNNEADTPDNFQSRRPNTSFCFLDIRSPGLGDTAMYLCATSGTLPITLNTGELFFGEGSRLTVL.

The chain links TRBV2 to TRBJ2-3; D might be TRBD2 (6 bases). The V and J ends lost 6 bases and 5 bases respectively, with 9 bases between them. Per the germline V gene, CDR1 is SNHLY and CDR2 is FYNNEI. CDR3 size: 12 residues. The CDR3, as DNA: TGTGCCAGCAGACTAGCTGGAGATACGCAGTATTTT. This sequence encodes CASRLAGDTQYF.

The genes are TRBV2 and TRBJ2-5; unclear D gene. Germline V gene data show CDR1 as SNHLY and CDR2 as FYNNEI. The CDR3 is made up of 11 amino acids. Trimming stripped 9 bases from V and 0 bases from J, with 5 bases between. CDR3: CARQNQETQYF. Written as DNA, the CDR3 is TGTGCCAGACAAAACCAAGAGACCCAGTACTTC.

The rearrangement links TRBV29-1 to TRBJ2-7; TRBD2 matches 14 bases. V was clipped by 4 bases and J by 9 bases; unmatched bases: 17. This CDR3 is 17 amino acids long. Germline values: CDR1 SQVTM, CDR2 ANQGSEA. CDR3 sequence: CSVALRLAGGPSLGQYF. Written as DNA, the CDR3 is TGCAGCGTTGCCCTCAGACTAGCGGGAGGGCCCTCTCTCGGGCAGTACTTC.

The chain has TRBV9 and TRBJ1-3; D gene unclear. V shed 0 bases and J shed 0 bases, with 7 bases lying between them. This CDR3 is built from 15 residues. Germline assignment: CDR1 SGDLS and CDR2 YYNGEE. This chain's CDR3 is CASSVGSLSGNTIYF. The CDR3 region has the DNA TGTGCCAGCAGCGTAGGGTCCCTCTCTGGAAACACCATATATTTT.

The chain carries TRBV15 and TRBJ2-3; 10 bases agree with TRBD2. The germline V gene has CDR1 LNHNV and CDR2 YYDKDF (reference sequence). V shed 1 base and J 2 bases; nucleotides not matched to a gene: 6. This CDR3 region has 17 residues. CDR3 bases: TGTGCCACCAGCAGAGTTTGGCTAGCGGGAGCCACAGATACGCAGTATTTT. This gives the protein CATSRVWLAGATDTQYF. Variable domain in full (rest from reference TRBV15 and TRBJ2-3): DAMVIQNPRYQVTQFGKPVTLSCSQTLNHNVMYWYQQKSSQAPKLLFHYYDKDFNNEADTPDNFQSRRPNTSFCFLDIRSPGLGDTAMYLCATSRVWLAGATDTQYFGPGTRLTVL.

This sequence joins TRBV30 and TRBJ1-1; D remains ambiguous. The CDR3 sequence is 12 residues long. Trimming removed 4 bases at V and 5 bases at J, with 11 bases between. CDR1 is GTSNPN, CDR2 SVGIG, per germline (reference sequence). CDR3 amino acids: CAWMKLRTEAFF. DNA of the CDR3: TGTGCCTGGATGAAGTTGAGGACTGAAGCTTTCTTT.

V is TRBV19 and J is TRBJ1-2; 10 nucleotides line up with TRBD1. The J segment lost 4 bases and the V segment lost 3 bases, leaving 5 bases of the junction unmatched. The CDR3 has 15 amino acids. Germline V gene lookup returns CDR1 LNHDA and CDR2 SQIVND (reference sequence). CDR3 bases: TGTGCCAGTAGTATCGTAGGACAGGGGGGCTATGGCTACACCTTC. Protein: CASSIVGQGGYGYTF.